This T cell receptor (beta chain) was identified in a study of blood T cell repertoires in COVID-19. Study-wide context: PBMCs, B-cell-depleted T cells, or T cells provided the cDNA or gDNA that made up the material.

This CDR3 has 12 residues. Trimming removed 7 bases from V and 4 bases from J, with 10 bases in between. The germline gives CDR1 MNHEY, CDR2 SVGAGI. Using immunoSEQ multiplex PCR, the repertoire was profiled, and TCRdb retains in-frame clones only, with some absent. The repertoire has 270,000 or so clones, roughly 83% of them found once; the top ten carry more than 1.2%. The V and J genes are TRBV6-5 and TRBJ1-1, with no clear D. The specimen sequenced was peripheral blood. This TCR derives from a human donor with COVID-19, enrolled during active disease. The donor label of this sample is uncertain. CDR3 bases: TGTGCCAGCACCCGGGGAGGCACTGAAGCTTTCTTT. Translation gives CASTRGGTEAFF.